A single T cell receptor beta chain is shown here with its context. This sample stems from a study of vaccination and CD4 T cells after COVID-19. Across the whole study: Six males and four females, two of them Hispanic, were enrolled as convalescents. Once diagnosed, patients had post-COVID samples drawn a median roughly 110 days later (range 35 to 161).

Germline V CDR1 and CDR2: DFQATT, SNEGSKA (reference sequence). With V trimmed by 8 bases and J by 1 base, 6 bases remained unmatched. This CDR3 has 13 residues. TCRdb redid the calling of the PCR reads with MiXCR, one entry per CDR3 protein. The repertoire holds 15,000 to 20,000 distinct CDR3 sequences, with approximately 60% as singletons. The material was CD4+ T cells from blood, obtained after SARS-CoV-2 vaccination. The clonotype originates from a human donor who had recovered from COVID-19. The rearrangement uses TRBV20-1 and TRBJ2-3, with 7 bases aligning to TRBD1. The CDR3 region is CSSTGQRTDTQYF. The CDR3 nucleotides are TGCAGTTCAACGGGACAGCGCACAGATACGCAGTATTTT.